The 15 T cell receptor beta chains below were found in one sample sequenced in a study of blood T cell repertoires in COVID-19. Data came from immunoSEQ multiplex PCR; TCRdb stores just in-frame clones and leaves some out. The sample carries roughly 500,000 clones, roughly nine tenths recorded once. Input material: peripheral blood. All receptors derive from a man aged 18 to 35 with COVID-19, enrolled during active disease.

The rearrangement joins TRBV5-1 to TRBJ2-6; 7 bases are shared with TRBD2. CDR1 is SGHRS and CDR2 is YFSETQ in the germline V gene. The CDR3 covers 16 residues. The J segment lost 0 bases and the V segment lost 7 bases, leaving 7 bases of the junction unmatched. CDR3 sequence: CASERDGNSGANVLTF. The CDR3 region has the DNA TGCGCCAGCGAGCGGGACGGAAACTCTGGGGCCAACGTCCTGACTTTC.

The V gene is TRBV5-5, the J gene TRBJ1-6, with 8 bases that match TRBD1. Germline V lookup: CDR1 SGHKS, CDR2 YYEKEE (reference sequence). This CDR3 has 15 amino acids. Losses at the gene ends were 4 bases for V and 8 bases for J; bases not matched to a gene: 8. The CDR3 here is CASSLTGGNDSPLHF. The CDR3, as DNA: TGTGCCAGCAGCCTAACAGGGGGTAATGATTCACCCCTCCACTTT.

This CDR3 reads CASILDPGNTIYF. DNA for the CDR3: TGTGCCAGCATCCTAGATCCTGGAAACACCATATATTTT. The V call is TRBV12-3 or TRBV12-4, the J call TRBJ1-3; D gene uncertain. Between the trimmed V and J ends, which lost 7 bases and 2 bases, there was a span of 9 bases. The CDR3 has 13 residues.

This clone was detected only once. The J gene is TRBJ2-5, the V gene TRBV6-5; TRBD2 might be the D (6 bases). The CDR3 loop spans 15 amino acids. V lost 3 bases and J 0 bases, leaving 11 bases between the germline ends. The V gene's germline CDR1 is MNHEY and CDR2 SVGAGI. The DNA of the CDR3 is TGTGCCAGCAGTTATACCGGGAGACACCAAGAGACCCAGTACTTC. This encodes CASSYTGRHQETQYF.

The rearrangement uses TRBV3-1 (or the pseudogene TRBV3-2) and TRBJ2-3; D gene ambiguous. Germline lookup yields CDR1 LGHDT and CDR2 YNNKEL (reference sequence). With 2 bases removed from V and 9 bases from J, the gap between germline ends came to 18 bases. The CDR3 runs to 15 residues. CDR3 nucleotide sequence: TGTGCCAGCAGCCAACACCGACGAGGCGACTGGACGCAGTATTTT. Amino acid sequence: CASSQHRRGDWTQYF.

The chain recombines TRBV2 with TRBJ1-5; 9 bases map to TRBD1. This CDR3 region has 15 residues. V gave up 4 bases and J gave up 2 bases; unmatched junction bases: 3. CDR1 SNHLY and CDR2 FYNNEI come from the germline V gene. The CDR3 DNA follows: TGTGCCAGCAGTGCACAGGGGGCAGGCAATCAGCCCCAGCATTTT. Translated, it gives CASSAQGAGNQPQHF.

The rearrangement links TRBV25-1 to TRBJ2-1; TRBD2 aligns across 9 bases. This CDR3 comprises 16 residues. In germline, CDR1 is MGHDK, CDR2 SYGVNS. Trimming took 4 bases from V and 2 from J; bases not matched to a gene: 6. CDR3 sequence (DNA): TGTGCCAGCAGTGGTCAGCGGGAGGCCACCTACAATGAGCAGTTCTTC. Its protein product is CASSGQREATYNEQFF.

This clone was seen a handful of times. This chain's CDR3 is CASSSGLALEQFF. The CDR3 DNA follows: TGTGCCAGTAGTTCCGGACTAGCTCTTGAGCAGTTCTTC. The J gene is TRBJ2-1, the V gene TRBV19, with 8 bases aligning to TRBD2. The CDR3 runs 13 residues. Germline V gene sequence: CDR1 LNHDA, CDR2 SQIVND (reference sequence). After removal of 5 bases from V and 9 bases from J, the junction contained 6 bases not matched to a gene.

The chain links TRBV5-4 to TRBJ1-4; D uncertain. There are 17 residues in the CDR3. V was trimmed by 0 bases and J by 0 bases, leaving 12 bases between them. Germline assignment: CDR1 SGHNT and CDR2 YYREEE (reference sequence). The CDR3 is CASSLVPGTTTNEKLFF. In DNA, the CDR3 is TGTGCCAGCAGCTTGGTACCAGGTACCACAACTAATGAAAAACTGTTTTTT.

A single count supports this clone. This same CDR3 is encoded by further DNA sequences in the sample. The chain links TRBV3-1 (or the pseudogene TRBV3-2) to TRBJ1-3; perhaps TRBD1 as D (6 bases). The CDR3 length is 14 residues. Germline V gene sequence: CDR1 LGHDT, CDR2 YNNKEL (reference sequence). With 4 bases removed from V and 2 bases from J, the gap between germline ends came to 9 bases. CDR3 sequence reads: CASSLTGTGNTIYF. As DNA, the CDR3 is TGTGCCAGCAGCCTAACAGGGACTGGAAACACCATATATTTT.

The rearrangement uses TRBV19 and TRBJ1-6; D ambiguous. Trimming took 0 bases from V and 7 from J, leaving 16 bases between them. Germline CDR1 and CDR2: LNHDA and SQIVND (reference sequence). This CDR3 spans 17 amino acids. CDR3 in amino acids: CASSIEGRGKGNSPLHF. The CDR3 DNA reads TGTGCCAGTAGTATAGAAGGGAGAGGGAAGGGAAATTCACCCCTCCACTTT.

The V and J genes are TRBV11-2 and TRBJ1-1; TRBD1 agrees at 7 bases. The CDR3 has 18 amino acids. Germline V lookup: CDR1 SGHAT, CDR2 FQNNGV. Unmatched junction bases numbered 11, after V lost 1 base and J lost 0 bases. The CDR3 reads CASSLAIRTGNMNTEAFF. The CDR3, as DNA: TGTGCCAGCAGCTTAGCCATTCGGACAGGAAACATGAACACTGAAGCTTTCTTT.

The gene calls are TRBV18 and TRBJ1-5, with 11 bases fitting TRBD1. The trim removed 3 bases at V and 7 bases at J, leaving 8 bases unmatched. This CDR3 has 16 residues. The germline V gene has CDR1 KGHSH and CDR2 LQKENI. CDR3: CASSPRVGQGDQPQHF. The CDR3 region has the DNA TGTGCCAGCTCACCCCGAGTGGGACAGGGGGACCAGCCCCAGCATTTT.

The chain employs TRBV5-4 and TRBJ1-3; D unresolved. Germline CDR1 is SGHNT and CDR2 is YYREEE (reference sequence). The V and J ends lost 0 bases and 4 bases respectively, with 8 bases between them. The CDR3 length is 14 residues. The CDR3 here is CASSLVGEGNTIYF. The CDR3 bases are TGTGCCAGCAGCTTGGTTGGGGAGGGAAACACCATATATTTT. Filled out from reference TRBV5-4 and TRBJ1-3, the complete variable domain reads ETGVTQSPTHLIKTRGQQVTLRCSSQSGHNTVSWYQQALGQGPQFIFQYYREEENGRGNFPPRFSGLQFPNYSSELNVNALELDDSALYLCASSLVGEGNTIYFGEGSWLTVV.

This chain joins TRBV9 and TRBJ1-2; the D gene is possibly TRBD1 (5 bases). The germline V gene has CDR1 SGDLS and CDR2 YYNGEE. The V gene lost 0 bases and the J gene lost 8 bases, with 20 bases spanning the gap. The CDR3 totals 16 residues. The CDR3 is CASSVDFRVTFGGYTF. In DNA, the CDR3 is TGTGCCAGCAGCGTAGATTTCAGGGTTACTTTTGGCGGCTACACCTTC. The whole variable domain, remainder taken from reference TRBV9 and TRBJ1-2, is DSGVTQTPKHLITATGQRVTLRCSPRSGDLSVYWYQQSLDQGLQFLIQYYNGEERAKGNILERFSAQQFPDLHSELNLSSLELGDSALYFCASSVDFRVTFGGYTFGSGTRLTVV.